A selection of T cell receptor beta chains follows, all from one sample in a study of circulating tumor DNA in untreated peripheral T-cell lymphoma. Here immunoSEQ multiplex PCR was the method, and the copy in TCRdb shows in-frame clones only, minus some. In the table there are 2,500 to 3,500 clones, 61% of which are singletons. Sequencing was carried out using tumor tissue. All receptors come from a human donor with peripheral T-cell lymphoma. The CDR3 runs from the conserved cysteine through the conserved F or W. The order of the fields is CDR3 length, V gene, J gene, clone size, D gene, CDR3 DNA, CDR3 protein. A D gene is named only where the DNA matches it firmly. Size is omitted from some rows. Given values are once, few, many or a class for expanded clones.

16	TRBV25-1	TRBJ2-3	.	TRBD2	TGTGCCAGCAGTGATCAGCGGGGGGGCCTTATGAATACGCAGTATTTT	CASSDQRGGLMNTQYF
14	TRBV18	TRBJ1-1	once	.	TGTGCCAGCTCACCAGGACGGATGAACACTGAAGCTTTCTTT	CASSPGRMNTEAFF
15	TRBV19	TRBJ1-2	few	TRBD1	TGTGCCAGTAGTATCCTGGGACAGGATAGCTATGGCTACACCTTC	CASSILGQDSYGYTF
16	TRBV11-3	TRBJ2-7	.	TRBD1	TGTGCCAGCAGCGAGGGACAGCCGAGGAGCTCCTACGAGCAGTACTTC	CASSEGQPRSSYEQYF
16	TRBV11-3	TRBJ2-5	.	TRBD2	TGTGCCAGCAGCTTGGAACTAGCGGGGGGCGGGGAGACCCAGTACTTC	CASSLELAGGGETQYF
14	TRBV19	TRBJ1-1	.	.	TGTGCCAGTCTCCCTTTCGGAGCGAACACTGAAGCTTTCTTT	CASLPFGANTEAFF
14	TRBV14	TRBJ2-7	.	.	TGTGCCAGCAGCCAAGATCCCAGCTCCTACGAGCAGTACTTC	CASSQDPSSYEQYF
14	TRBV19	TRBJ2-1	.	TRBD2	TGTGCCAGTAGTATAGGTAGCGGGGTTAATGAGCAGTTCTTC	CASSIGSGVNEQFF
12	TRBV10-2	TRBJ1-1	few	.	TGCGCCAGCAGTTCAGGGAACACTGAAGCTTTCTTT	CASSSGNTEAFF
12	TRBV19	TRBJ1-1	few	TRBD1	TGTGCCAGTAGTTACGGGACAGCCGAAGCTTTCTTT	CASSYGTAEAFF
14	TRBV25-1	TRBJ1-2	medium-sized	TRBD1	TGTGCCAGCAGTGATAATGCAGGGGGAAATGGCTACACCTTC	CASSDNAGGNGYTF
13	TRBV1	TRBJ2-7	.	.	TGCGCCAGCAGCCAATGGGACAGCTACGAGCAGTACTTC	CASSQWDSYEQYF
14	TRBV6-8	TRBJ1-2	.	TRBD1	TGTGCCAGCAGTGACGGGACAGGGGGCTATGGCTACACCTTC	CASSDGTGGYGYTF
12	TRBV6-8	TRBJ1-5	.	.	TGTGCCAGCAGTTACCAAGGGCAGCCCCAGCATTTT	CASSYQGQPQHF
14	TRBV9	TRBJ1-3	.	.	TGTGCCAGCAGCGGCTACGCCTCTGGAAACACCATATATTTT	CASSGYASGNTIYF
14	TRBV6-8	TRBJ2-1	large	.	TGTGCCAGCAGTTATTACTCCCCGACCGATGAGCAGTTCTTC	CASSYYSPTDEQFF
14	TRBV2	TRBJ1-2	few	TRBD1	TGTGCCATTCAGACAGGGGGCGCGGTCTATGGCTACACCTTC	CAIQTGGAVYGYTF
13	TRBV19	TRBJ2-3	.	.	TGTGCCAGTAACCAGGGGTCCACAGATACGCAGTATTTT	CASNQGSTDTQYF
14	TRBV5-1	TRBJ1-6	.	TRBD1	TGCGCCAGCAGCAGAGGACAGGATAATTCACCCCTCCACTTT	CASSRGQDNSPLHF
16	TRBV18	TRBJ1-5	medium-sized	.	TGTGCCAGCTCACCGAGCGGGCAGTATAGCAATCAGCCCCAGCATTTT	CASSPSGQYSNQPQHF
16	TRBV2	TRBJ1-1	few	.	TGTGCCAGCAGTGAAATGAGTCCGGCTTTGAACACTGAAGCTTTCTTT	CASSEMSPALNTEAFF
12	TRBV6-8	TRBJ2-5	large	TRBD2	TGTGCCAGCACTAGCGGGGAAGAGACCCAGTACTTC	CASTSGEETQYF
15	TRBV15	TRBJ1-5	few	.	TGTGCCACCAGCAGGACGGGCAACTTAAATCAGCCCCAGCATTTT	CATSRTGNLNQPQHF
13	TRBV30	TRBJ1-1	.	.	TGTGCCTGGAGCCCACACCTGAACACTGAAGCTTTCTTT	CAWSPHLNTEAFF
14	TRBV11-3	TRBJ2-6	.	.	TGTGCCAGCAGCTTGGGGTTTGGTTCTAACGTCCTGACTTTC	CASSLGFGSNVLTF
16	TRBV18	TRBJ1-1	.	.	TGTGCCAGCTCCCAAAACCCTCAGGGTGCGTCCACTGAAGCTTTCTTT	CASSQNPQGASTEAFF
13	TRBV10-2	TRBJ1-6	.	.	TGCGCCAGCACCCAGGGGACGCGGTCACCCCTCCACTTT	CASTQGTRSPLHF
14	TRBV28	TRBJ2-7	.	.	TGTGCCAGCAGTTTATTGGAGGCGGATTACGAGCAGTACTTC	CASSLLEADYEQYF
13	TRBV19	TRBJ2-3	few	.	TGTGCCAGTAGTACACTCGTCACAGATACGCAGTATTTT	CASSTLVTDTQYF
15	TRBV14	TRBJ1-6	few	.	TGTGCCAGCAGCCAAGCGGGACTTCGGAATTCACCCCTCCACTTT	CASSQAGLRNSPLHF